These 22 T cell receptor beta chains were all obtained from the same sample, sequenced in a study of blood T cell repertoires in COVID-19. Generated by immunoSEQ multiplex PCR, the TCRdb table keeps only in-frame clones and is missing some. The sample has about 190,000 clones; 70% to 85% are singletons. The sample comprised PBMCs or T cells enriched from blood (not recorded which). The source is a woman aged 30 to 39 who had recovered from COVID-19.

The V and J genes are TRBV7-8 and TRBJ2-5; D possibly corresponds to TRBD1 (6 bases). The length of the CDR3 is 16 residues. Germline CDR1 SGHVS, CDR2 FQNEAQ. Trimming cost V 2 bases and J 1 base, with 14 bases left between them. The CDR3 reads CASSLYGTTPQETQYF. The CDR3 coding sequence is TGTGCCAGCAGCTTATATGGGACAACCCCCCAAGAGACCCAGTACTTC. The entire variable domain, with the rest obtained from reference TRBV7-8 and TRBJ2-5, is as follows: GAGVSQSPRYKVAKRGQDVALRCDPISGHVSLFWYQQALGQGPEFLTYFQNEAQLDKSGLPSDRFFAERPEGSVSTLKIQRTQQEDSAVYLCASSLYGTTPQETQYFGPGTRLLVL.

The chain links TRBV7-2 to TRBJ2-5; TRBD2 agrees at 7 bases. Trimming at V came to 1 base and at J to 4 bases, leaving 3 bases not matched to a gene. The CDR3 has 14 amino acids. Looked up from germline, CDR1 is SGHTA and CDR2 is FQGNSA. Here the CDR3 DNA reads TGTGCCAGCAGCTTAGTGGGGAGGGGAGAGACCCAGTACTTC. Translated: CASSLVGRGETQYF.

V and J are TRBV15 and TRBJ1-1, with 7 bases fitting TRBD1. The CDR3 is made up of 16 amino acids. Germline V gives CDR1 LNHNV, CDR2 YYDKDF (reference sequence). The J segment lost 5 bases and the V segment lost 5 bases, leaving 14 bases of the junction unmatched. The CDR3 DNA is TGTGCCACCAGCCCTTGGCCGACAGGGTTCAGAACTGAAGCTTTCTTT. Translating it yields CATSPWPTGFRTEAFF.

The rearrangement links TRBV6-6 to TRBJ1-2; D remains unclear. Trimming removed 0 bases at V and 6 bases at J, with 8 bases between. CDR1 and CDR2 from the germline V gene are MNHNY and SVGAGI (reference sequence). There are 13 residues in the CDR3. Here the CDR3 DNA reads TGTGCCAGCAGTTACTCGAGAGGCGATGGCTACACCTTC. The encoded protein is CASSYSRGDGYTF.

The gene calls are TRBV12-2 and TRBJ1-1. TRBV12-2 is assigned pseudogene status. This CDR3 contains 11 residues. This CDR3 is CASRHSAEAFF. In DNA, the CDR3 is TGTGCAAGTCGCCATTCGGCTGAAGCTTTCTTT.

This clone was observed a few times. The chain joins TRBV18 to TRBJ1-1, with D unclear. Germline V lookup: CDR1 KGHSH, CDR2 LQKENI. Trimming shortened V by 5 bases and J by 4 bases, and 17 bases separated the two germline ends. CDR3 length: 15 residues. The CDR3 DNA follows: TGTGCCAGCTCAGAGACAATGCGGGTTGGCACTGAAGCTTTCTTT. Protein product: CASSETMRVGTEAFF.

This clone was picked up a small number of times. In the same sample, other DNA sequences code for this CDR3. CDR3 bases: TGTGCCAGCAGCCAAGGAGGGAACACTGAAGCTTTCTTT. Protein: CASSQGGNTEAFF. This chain connects TRBV3-1 (or the pseudogene TRBV3-2) to TRBJ1-1; D unresolved. Germline loops: CDR1 LGHDT, CDR2 YNNKEL (reference sequence). The CDR3 is 13 amino acids. Trimming removed 1 base at V and 1 base at J, with 4 bases between.

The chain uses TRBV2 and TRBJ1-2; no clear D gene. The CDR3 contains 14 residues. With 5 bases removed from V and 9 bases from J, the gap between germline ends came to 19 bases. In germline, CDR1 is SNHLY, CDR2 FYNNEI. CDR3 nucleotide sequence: TGTGCCAGCAGTTCGCCCCATACGAGATATAGCTACACCTTC. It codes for CASSSPHTRYSYTF.

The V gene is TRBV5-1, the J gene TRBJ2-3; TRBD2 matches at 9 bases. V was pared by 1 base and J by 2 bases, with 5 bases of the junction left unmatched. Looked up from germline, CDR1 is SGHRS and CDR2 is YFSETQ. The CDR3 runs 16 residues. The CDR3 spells CASSLLVAGVTDTQYF. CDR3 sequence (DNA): TGCGCCAGCAGCTTGCTGGTAGCGGGGGTCACAGATACGCAGTATTTT.

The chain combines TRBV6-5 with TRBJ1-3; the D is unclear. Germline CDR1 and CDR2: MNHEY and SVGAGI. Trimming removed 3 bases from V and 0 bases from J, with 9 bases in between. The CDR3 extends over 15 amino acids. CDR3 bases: TGTGCCAGCAGTTATTCTCAGTCCTCTGGAAACACCATATATTTT. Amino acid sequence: CASSYSQSSGNTIYF.

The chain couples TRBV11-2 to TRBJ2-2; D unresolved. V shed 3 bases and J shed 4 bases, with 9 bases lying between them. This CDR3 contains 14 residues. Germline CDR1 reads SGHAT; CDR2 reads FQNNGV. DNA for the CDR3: TGTGCCAGCAGCTTGTACGGAGCCACCGGGGAGCTGTTTTTT. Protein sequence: CASSLYGATGELFF.

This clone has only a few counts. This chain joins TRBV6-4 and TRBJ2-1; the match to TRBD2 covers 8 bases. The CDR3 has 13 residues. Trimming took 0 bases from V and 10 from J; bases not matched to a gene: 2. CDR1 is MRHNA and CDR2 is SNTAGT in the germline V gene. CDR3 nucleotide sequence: TGTGCCAGCAGTGACTCGGCTAGCGGGGAGCAGTTCTTC. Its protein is CASSDSASGEQFF.

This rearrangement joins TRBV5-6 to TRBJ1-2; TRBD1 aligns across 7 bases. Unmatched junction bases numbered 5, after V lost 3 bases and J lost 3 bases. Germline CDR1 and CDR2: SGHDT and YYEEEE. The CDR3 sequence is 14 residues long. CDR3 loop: CASSYEGQYYGYTF. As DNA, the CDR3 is TGTGCCAGCAGCTATGAGGGACAGTACTATGGCTACACCTTC.

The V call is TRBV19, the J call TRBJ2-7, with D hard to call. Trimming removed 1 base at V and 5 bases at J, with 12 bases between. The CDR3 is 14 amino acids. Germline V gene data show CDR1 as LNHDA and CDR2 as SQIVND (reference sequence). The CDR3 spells CASSIVFRHNEQYF. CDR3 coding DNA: TGTGCCAGTAGTATAGTCTTTCGACACAACGAGCAGTACTTC.

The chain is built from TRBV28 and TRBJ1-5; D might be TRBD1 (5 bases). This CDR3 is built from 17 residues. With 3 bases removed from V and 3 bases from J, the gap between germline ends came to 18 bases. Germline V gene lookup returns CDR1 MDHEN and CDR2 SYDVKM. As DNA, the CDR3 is TGTGCCAGCAGTTTCCGCGGGGGTCAGGGAATCAATCAGCCCCAGCATTTT. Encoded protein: CASSFRGGQGINQPQHF.

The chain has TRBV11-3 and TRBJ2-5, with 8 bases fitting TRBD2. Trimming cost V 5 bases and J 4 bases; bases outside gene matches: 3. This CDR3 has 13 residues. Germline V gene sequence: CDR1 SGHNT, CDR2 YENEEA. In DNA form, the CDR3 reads TGTGCCAGCAGCCAAGCGGGGGCAGAGACCCAGTACTTC. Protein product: CASSQAGAETQYF.

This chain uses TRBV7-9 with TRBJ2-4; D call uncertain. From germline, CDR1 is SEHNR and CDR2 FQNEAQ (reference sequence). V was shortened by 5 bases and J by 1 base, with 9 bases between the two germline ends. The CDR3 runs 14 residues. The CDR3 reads CASSPFTAKNIQYF. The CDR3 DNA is TGTGCCAGCAGCCCGTTCACTGCCAAAAACATTCAGTACTTC.

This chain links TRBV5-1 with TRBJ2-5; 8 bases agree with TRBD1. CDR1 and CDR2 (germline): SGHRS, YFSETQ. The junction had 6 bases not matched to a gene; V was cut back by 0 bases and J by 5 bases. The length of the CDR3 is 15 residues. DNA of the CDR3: TGCGCCAGCAGCTTGGAACAGGGGGTATGGGAGACCCAGTACTTC. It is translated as CASSLEQGVWETQYF.

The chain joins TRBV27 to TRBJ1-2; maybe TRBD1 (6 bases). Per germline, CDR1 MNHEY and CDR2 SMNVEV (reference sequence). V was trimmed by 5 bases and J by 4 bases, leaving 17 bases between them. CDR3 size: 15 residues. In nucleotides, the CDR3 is TGTGCCAGCAGTATAACAGGGTCTGCAATCTATGGCTACACCTTC. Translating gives CASSITGSAIYGYTF.

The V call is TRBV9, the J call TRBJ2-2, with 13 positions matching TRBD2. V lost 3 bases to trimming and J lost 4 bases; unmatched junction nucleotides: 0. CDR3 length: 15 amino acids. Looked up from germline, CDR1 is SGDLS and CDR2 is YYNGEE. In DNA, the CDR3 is TGTGCCAGCAGCGGGACTAGCGGGAGCACCGGGGAGCTGTTTTTT. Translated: CASSGTSGSTGELFF. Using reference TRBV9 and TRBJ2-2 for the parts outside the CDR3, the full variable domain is DSGVTQTPKHLITATGQRVTLRCSPRSGDLSVYWYQQSLDQGLQFLIQYYNGEERAKGNILERFSAQQFPDLHSELNLSSLELGDSALYFCASSGTSGSTGELFFGEGSRLTVL.

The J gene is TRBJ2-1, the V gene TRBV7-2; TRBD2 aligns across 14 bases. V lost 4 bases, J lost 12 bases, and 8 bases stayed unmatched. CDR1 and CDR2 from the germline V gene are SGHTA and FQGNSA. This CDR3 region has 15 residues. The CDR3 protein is CASSSRLAGGPRQFF. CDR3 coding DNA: TGTGCCAGCAGCTCCCGACTAGCGGGAGGGCCTCGGCAGTTCTTC. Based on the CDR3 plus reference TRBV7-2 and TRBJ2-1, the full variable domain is GAGVSQSPSNKVTEKGKDVELRCDPISGHTALYWYRQSLGQGLEFLIYFQGNSAPDKSGLPSDRFSAERTGGSVSTLTIQRTQQEDSAVYLCASSSRLAGGPRQFFGPGTRLTVL.

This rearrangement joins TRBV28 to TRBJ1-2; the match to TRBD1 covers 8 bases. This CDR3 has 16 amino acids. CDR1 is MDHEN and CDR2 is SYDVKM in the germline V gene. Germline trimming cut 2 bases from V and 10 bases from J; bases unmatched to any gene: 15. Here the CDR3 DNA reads TGTGCCAGCAGTTTAATTTCCGGACAGGGTTACTCGTTCTACACCTTC. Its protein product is CASSLISGQGYSFYTF.